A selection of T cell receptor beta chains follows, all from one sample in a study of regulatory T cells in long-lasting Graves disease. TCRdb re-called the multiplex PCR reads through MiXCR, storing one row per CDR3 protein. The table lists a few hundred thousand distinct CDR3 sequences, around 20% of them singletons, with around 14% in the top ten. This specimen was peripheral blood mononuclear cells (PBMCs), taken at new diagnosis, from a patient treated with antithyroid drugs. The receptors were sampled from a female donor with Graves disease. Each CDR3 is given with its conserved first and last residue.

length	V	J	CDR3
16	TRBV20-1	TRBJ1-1	CSARGTGNFPSTEAFF
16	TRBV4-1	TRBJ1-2	CASSQLDRTPLYGYTF
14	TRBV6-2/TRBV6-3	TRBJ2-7	CASSYASGSYEQYF
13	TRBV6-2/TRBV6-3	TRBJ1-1	CASRPGQGIKAFF
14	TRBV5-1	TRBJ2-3	CASSPGQGTDTQYF
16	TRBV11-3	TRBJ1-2	CASSPRGTGLDYGYTF
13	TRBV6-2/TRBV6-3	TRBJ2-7	CASREQRTYEQYF
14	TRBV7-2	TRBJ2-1	CASSLARGNNEQFF
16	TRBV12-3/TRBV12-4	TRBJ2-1	CASRITGDSSGFEQFF
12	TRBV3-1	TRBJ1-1	CASSQAGAVAFF
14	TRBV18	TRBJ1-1	CASSPRGVNTEAFF
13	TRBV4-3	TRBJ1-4	CASSQDPSRELFF
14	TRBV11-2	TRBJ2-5	CASSTRGSEETQYF
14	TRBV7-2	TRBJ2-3	CASSSPQVTDTQYF
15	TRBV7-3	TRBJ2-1	CASSLQTGAGNEQFF
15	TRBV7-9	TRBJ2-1	CASSSRLAGGHGQFF
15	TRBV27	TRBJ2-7	CASSSVPFWTHEQYF
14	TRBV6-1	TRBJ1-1	CASSPRQGGTEAFF
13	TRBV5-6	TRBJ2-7	CASSLRGNYEQYF
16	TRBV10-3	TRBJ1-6	CAISESPTRTDSPLHF
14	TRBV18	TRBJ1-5	CASSSGQDNQPQHF
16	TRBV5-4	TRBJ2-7	CASSLGGTSLRHEQYF
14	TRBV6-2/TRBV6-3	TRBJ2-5	CASSYSGVEETQYF
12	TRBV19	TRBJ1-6	CASTQGDSPLHF
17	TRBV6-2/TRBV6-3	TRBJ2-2	CASSTYTLGGNTGELFF
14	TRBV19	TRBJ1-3	CASSIQGFGNTIYF
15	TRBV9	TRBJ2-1	CASNLWGNPLDEQFF
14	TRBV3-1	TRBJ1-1	CASSPRTGNTEAFF
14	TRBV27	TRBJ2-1	CASSFFGAYNEQFF
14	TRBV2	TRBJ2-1	CASSGPWTNAEQFF